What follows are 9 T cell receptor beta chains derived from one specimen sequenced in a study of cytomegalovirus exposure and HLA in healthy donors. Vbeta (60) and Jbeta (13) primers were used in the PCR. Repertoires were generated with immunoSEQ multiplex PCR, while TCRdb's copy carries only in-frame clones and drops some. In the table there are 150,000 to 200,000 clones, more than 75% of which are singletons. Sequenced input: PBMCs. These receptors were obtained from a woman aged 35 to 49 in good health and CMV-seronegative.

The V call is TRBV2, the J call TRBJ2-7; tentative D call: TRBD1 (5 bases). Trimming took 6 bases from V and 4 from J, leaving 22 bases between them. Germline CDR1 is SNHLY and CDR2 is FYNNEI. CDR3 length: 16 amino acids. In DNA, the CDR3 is TGTGCCAGCAGGAAAGGGGCGGCTTATCCATTATACGAGCAGTACTTC. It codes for CASRKGAAYPLYEQYF.

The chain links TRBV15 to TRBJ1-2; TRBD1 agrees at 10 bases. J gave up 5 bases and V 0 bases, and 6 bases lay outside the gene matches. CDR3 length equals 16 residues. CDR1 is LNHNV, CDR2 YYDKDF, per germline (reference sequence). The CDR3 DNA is TGTGCCACCAGCAGAGACCGACAGGGGGCACAGTATGGCTACACCTTC. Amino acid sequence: CATSRDRQGAQYGYTF.

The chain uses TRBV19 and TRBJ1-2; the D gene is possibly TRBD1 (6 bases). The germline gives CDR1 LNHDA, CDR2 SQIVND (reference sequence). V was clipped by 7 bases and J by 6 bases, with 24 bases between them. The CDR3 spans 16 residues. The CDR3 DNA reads TGTGCCAGTACTCCTTGGGGGGGGGACACCTACAATGGCTACACCTTC. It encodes CASTPWGGDTYNGYTF. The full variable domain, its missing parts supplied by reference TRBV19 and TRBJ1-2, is DGGITQSPKYLFRKEGQNVTLSCEQNLNHDAMYWYRQDPGQGLRLIYYSQIVNDFQKGDIAEGYSVSREKKESFPLTVTSAQKNPTAFYLCASTPWGGDTYNGYTFGSGTRLTVV.

DNA for the CDR3: TGTGCCAGCAGCTTGTCCGGGGTCCAAGGCGACAATGAGCAGTTCTTC. Its protein product is CASSLSGVQGDNEQFF. The chain has TRBV5-6 and TRBJ2-1, with D possibly matching TRBD2 (5 bases). The CDR3 runs 16 residues. Trimming left V 1 base short and J 5 bases short, with 16 bases between. CDR1 is SGHDT and CDR2 is YYEEEE in the germline V gene.

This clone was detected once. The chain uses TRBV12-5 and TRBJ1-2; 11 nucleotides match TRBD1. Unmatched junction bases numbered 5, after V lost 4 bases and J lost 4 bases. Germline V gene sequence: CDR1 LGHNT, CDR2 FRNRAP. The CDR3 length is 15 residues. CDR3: CASGWGTGGGYGYTF. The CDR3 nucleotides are TGTGCTAGTGGTTGGGGGACAGGGGGAGGCTATGGCTACACCTTC.

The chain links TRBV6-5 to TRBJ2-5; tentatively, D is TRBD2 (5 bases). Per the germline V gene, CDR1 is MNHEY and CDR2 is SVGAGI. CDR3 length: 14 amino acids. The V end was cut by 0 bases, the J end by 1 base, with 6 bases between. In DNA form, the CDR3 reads TGTGCCAGCAGTTACTCTGGGAGCCAAGAGACCCAGTACTTC. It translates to CASSYSGSQETQYF.

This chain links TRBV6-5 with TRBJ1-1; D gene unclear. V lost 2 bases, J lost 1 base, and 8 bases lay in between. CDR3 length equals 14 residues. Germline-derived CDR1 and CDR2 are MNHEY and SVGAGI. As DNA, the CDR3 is TGTGCCAGCAGTTACACGCCTAGGAACACTGAAGCTTTCTTT. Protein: CASSYTPRNTEAFF.

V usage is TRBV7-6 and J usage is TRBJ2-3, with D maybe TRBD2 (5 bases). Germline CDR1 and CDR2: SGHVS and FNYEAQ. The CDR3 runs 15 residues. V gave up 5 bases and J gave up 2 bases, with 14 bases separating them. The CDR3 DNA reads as TGTGCCAGCAGCCCCTTACTAGGGTCCACAGATACGCAGTATTTT. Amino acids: CASSPLLGSTDTQYF.

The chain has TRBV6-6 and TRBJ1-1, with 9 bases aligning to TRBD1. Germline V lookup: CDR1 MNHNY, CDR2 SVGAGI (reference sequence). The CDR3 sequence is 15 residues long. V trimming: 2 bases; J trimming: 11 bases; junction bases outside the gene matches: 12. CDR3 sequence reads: CASSYGPGQGSRAFF. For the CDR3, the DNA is TGTGCCAGCAGTTACGGCCCGGGACAGGGATCAAGGGCTTTCTTT.